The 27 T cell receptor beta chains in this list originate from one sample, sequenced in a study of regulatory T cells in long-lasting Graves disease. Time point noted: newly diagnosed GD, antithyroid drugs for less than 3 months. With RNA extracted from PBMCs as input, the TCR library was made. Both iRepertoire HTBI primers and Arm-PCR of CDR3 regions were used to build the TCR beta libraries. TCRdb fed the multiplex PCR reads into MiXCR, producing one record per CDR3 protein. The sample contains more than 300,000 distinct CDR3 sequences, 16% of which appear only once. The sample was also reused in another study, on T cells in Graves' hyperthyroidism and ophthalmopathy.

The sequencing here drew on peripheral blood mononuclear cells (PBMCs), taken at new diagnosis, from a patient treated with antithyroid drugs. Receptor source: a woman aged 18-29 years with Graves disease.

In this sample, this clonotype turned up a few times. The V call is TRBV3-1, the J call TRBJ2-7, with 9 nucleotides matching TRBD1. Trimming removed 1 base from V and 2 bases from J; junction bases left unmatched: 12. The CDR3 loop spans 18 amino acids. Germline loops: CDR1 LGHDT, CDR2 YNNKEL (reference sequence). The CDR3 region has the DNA TGTGCCAGCAGCCAAGGGGACAGGGTCATATTAACGCCCTACGAGCAGTACTTC. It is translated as CASSQGDRVILTPYEQYF.

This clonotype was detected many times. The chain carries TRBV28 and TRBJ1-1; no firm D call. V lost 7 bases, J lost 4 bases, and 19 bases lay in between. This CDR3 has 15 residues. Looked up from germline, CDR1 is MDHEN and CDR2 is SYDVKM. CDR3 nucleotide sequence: TGTGCCAGCAAGTTACTCCCCGCTGCCCCCACTGAAGCTTTCTTT. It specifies CASKLLPAAPTEAFF.

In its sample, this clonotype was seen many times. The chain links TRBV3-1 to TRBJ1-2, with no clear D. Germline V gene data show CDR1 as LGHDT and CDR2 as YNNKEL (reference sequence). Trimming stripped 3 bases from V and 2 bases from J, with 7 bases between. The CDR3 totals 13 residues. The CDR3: CASSQTENYGYTF. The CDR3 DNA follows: TGTGCCAGCAGCCAGACGGAGAACTATGGCTACACCTTC.

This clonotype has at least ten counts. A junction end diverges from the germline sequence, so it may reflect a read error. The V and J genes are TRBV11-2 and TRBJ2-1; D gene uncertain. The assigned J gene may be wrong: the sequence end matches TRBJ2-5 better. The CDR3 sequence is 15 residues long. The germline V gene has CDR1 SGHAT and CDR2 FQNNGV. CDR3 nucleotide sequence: TGTGCCAGCAGCTTATACCTGTCCCCAGAAGAGGCCCAGTACTTC. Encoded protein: CASSLYLSPEEAQYF.

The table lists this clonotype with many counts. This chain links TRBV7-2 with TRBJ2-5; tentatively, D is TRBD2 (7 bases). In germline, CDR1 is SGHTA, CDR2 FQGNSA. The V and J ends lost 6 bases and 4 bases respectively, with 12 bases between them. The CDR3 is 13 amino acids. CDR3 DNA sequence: TGTGCCAGCAGGAGGGGGGGGATAGAGACCCAGTACTTC. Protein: CASRRGGIETQYF.

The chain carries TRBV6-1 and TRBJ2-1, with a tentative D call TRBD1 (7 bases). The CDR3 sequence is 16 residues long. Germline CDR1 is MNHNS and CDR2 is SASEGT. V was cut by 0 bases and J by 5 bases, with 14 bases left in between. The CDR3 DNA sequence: TGTGCCAGCAGTGAAGCGGAGGGGGCCGGACACAATGAGCAGTTCTTC. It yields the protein CASSEAEGAGHNEQFF.

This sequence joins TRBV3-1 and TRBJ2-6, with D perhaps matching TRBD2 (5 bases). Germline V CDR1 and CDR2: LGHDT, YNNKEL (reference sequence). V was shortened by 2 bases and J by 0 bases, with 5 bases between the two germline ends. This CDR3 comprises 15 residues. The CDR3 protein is CASSQTSSGANVLTF. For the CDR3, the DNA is TGTGCCAGCAGCCAAACTAGCTCTGGGGCCAACGTCCTGACTTTC.

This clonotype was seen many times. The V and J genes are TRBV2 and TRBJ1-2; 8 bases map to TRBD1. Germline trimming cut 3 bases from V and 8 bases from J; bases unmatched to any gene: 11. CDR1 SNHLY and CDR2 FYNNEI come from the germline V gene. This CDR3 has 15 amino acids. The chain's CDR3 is CASSEGQGALGGYTF. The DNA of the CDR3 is TGTGCCAGCAGTGAGGGTCAGGGGGCGCTGGGAGGCTACACCTTC.

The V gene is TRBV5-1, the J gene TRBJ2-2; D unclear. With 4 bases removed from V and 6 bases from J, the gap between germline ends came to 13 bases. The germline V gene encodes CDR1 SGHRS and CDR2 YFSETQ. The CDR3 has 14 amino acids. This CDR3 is CASSLSTFSGELFF. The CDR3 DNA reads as TGCGCCAGCAGCCTCTCGACTTTTTCCGGGGAGCTGTTTTTT.

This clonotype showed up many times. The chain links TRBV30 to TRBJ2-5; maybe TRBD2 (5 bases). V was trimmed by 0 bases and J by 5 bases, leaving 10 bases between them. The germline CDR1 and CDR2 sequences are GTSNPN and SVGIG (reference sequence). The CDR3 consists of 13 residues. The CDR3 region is CAWSVGSRETQYF. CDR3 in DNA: TGTGCCTGGAGTGTTGGGAGCAGGGAGACCCAGTACTTC. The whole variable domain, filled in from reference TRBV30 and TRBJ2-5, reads SQTIHQWPATLVQPVGSPLSLECTVEGTSNPNLYWYRQAAGRGLQLLFYSVGIGQISSEVPQNLSASRPQDRQFILSSKKLLLSDSGFYLCAWSVGSRETQYFGPGTRLLVL.

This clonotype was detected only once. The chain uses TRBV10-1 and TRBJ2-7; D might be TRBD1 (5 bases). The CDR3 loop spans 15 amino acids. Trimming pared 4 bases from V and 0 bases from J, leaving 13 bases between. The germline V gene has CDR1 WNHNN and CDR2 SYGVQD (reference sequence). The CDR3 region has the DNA TGCGCCAGCAGTGCATTGGGGCGAAGCTCCTACGAGCAGTACTTC. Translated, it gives CASSALGRSSYEQYF.

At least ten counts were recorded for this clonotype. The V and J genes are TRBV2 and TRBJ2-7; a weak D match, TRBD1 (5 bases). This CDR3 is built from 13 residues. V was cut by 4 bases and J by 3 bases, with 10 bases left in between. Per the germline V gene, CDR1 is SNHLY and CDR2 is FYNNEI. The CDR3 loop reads CASSGQTLYEQYF. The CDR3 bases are TGTGCCAGCAGTGGACAGACTCTCTACGAGCAGTACTTC.

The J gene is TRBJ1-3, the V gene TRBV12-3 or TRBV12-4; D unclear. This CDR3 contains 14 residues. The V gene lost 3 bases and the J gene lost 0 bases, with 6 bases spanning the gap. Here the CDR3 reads CASSLHSSGNTIYF. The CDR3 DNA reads TGTGCCAGCAGTTTGCATAGCTCTGGAAACACCATATATTTT.

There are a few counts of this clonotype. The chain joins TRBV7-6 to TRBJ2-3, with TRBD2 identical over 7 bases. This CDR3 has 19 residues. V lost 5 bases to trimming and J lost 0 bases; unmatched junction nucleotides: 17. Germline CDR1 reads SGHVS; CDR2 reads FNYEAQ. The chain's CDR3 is CASSAAWGGRFSSTDTQYF. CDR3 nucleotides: TGTGCCAGCAGCGCGGCTTGGGGGGGACGGTTTTCTAGCACAGATACGCAGTATTTT.

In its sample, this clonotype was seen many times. DNA for the CDR3: TGCGCCAGCAGCTTCGAGCCGGGGCCGACAGAGACCCAGTACTTC. It is translated as CASSFEPGPTETQYF. The chain couples TRBV5-1 to TRBJ2-1; either TRBD1 or TRBD2 may supply D (5 bases each). The end of the DNA is better explained by TRBJ2-5, so the J call may be wrong. Germline V CDR1 and CDR2: SGHRS, YFSETQ. The length of the CDR3 is 15 residues.

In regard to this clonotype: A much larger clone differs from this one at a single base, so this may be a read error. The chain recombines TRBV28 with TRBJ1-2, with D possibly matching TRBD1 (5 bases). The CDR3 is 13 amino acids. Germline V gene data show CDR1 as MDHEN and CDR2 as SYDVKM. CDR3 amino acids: CASAIGQFYSYTF. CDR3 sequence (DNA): TGTGCCAGCGCTATTGGACAATTCTATAGCTACACCTTC.

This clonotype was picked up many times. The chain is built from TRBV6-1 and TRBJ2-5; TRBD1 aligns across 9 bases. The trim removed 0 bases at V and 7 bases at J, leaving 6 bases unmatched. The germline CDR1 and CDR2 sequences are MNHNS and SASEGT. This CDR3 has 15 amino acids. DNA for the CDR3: TGTGCCAGCAGTGAAGCCACAGGGGGCCGCGGGACCCAGTACTTC. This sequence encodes CASSEATGGRGTQYF.

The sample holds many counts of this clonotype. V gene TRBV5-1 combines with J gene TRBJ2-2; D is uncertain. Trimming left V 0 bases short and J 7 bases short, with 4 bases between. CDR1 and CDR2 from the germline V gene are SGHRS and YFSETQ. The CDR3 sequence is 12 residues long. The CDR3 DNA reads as TGCGCCAGCAGCTTGGCCTTCGGGGAGCTGTTTTTT. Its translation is CASSLAFGELFF.

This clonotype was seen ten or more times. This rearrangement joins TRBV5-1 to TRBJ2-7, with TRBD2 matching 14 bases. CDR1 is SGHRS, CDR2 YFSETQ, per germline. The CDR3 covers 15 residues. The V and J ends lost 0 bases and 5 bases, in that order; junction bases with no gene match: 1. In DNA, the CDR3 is TGCGCCAGCAGCTTGGGGACTAGCGGGGGGAACGAGCAGTACTTC. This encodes CASSLGTSGGNEQYF.

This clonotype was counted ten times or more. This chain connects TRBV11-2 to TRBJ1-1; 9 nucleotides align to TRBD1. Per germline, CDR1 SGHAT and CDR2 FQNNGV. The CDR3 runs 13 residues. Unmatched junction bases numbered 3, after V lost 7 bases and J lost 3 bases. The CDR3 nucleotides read TGTGCCAGCACGGGGACAGGGCACACTGAAGCTTTCTTT. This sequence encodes CASTGTGHTEAFF. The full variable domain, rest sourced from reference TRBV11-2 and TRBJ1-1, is EAGVAQSPRYKIIEKRQSVAFWCNPISGHATLYWYQQILGQGPKLLIQFQNNGVVDDSQLPKDRFSAERLKGVDSTLKIQPAKLEDSAVYLCASTGTGHTEAFFGQGTRLTVV.

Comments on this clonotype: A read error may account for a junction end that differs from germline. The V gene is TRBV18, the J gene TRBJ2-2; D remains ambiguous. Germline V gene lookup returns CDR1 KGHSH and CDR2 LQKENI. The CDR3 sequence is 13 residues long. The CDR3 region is CVSSPANTGELFF. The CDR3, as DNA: TGTGTCAGCTCACCAGCGAACACCGGGGAGCTGTTTTTT.

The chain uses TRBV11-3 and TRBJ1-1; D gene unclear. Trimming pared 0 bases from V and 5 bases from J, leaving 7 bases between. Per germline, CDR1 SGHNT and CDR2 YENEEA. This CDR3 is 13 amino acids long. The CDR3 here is CASSLDLSTEAFF. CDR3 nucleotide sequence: TGTGCCAGCAGCTTAGATCTGTCAACTGAAGCTTTCTTT.

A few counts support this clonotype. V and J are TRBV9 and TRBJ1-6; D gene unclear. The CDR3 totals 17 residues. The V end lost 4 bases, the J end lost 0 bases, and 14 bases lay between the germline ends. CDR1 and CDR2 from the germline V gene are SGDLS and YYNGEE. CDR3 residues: CASSPRSRSSYNSPLHF. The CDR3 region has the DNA TGTGCCAGCAGCCCCCGTAGCAGGAGCTCCTATAATTCACCCCTCCACTTT.

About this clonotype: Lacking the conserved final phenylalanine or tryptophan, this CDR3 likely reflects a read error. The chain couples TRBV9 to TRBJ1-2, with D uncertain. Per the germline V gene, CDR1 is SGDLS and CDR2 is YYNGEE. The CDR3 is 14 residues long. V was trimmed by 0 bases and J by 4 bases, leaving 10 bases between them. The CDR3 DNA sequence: TGTGCCAGCAGCGTAGGAGGAAGTGGCTATGGCTACACCCTC. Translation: CASSVGGSGYGYTL.

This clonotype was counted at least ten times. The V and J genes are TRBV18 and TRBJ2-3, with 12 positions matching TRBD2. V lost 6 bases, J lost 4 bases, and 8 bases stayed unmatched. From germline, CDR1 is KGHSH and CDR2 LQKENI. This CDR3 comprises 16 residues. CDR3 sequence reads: CASSLRLAGEPDTQYF. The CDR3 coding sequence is TGTGCCAGCTCCCTAAGACTAGCGGGAGAGCCAGATACGCAGTATTTT. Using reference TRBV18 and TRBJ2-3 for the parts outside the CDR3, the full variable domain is NAGVMQNPRHLVRRRGQEARLRCSPMKGHSHVYWYRQLPEEGLKFMVYLQKENIIDESGMPKERFSAEFPKEGPSILRIQQVVRGDSAAYFCASSLRLAGEPDTQYFGPGTRLTVL.

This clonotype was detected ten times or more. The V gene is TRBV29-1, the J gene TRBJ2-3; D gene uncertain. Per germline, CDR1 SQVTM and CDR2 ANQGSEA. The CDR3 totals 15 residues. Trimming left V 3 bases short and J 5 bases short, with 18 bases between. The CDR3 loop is CSVDIQPVPGDTQYF. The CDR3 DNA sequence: TGCAGCGTTGACATCCAGCCCGTCCCCGGAGATACGCAGTATTTT.

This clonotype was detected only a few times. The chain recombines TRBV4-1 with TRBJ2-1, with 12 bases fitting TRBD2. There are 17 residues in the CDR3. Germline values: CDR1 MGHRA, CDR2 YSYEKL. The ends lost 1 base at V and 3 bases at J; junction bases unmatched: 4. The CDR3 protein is CASSQALAGGLYNEQFF. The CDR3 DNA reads TGCGCCAGCAGCCAAGCCCTAGCGGGGGGGCTCTACAATGAGCAGTTCTTC.